This T cell receptor (beta chain) was sequenced in a study of Ad26.COV2.S vaccination and SARS-CoV-2 variants. Overall study: The authors gave Ad26.COV2.S intramuscularly, either once or twice 56 days apart.

Treatment meaning: over 15 received Ad26.COV2.S at low or high dose, single or two shots; 5 received placebo; per-sample allocation not given. The study sampled participants on day 63 after the first vaccine or placebo injection. With 10 bases removed from V and 6 bases from J, the gap between germline ends came to 16 bases. The CDR3 runs 14 residues. Germline CDR1 reads LNHDA; CDR2 reads SQIVND (reference sequence). Assay used: immunoSEQ multiplex PCR; TCRdb lists only in-frame clones, some missing. The sample shows around 300,000 clones, about 87% of them seen only once. The chain has TRBV19 and TRBJ1-6; D is uncertain. The clonotype was recovered from a person aged 18-60 years who received the Ad26.COV2.S COVID-19 vaccine or a placebo. Specimen: peripheral blood, collected in a trial of Ad26.COV2.S vaccine versus placebo. The CDR3 protein is CATRPGISNSPLHF. The CDR3 nucleotides are TGTGCCACCCGTCCGGGGATAAGTAATTCACCCCTCCACTTT. The full variable domain, in which reference TRBV19 and TRBJ1-6 provide the parts outside the CDR3, is DGGITQSPKYLFRKEGQNVTLSCEQNLNHDAMYWYRQDPGQGLRLIYYSQIVNDFQKGDIAEGYSVSREKKESFPLTVTSAQKNPTAFYLCATRPGISNSPLHFGNGTRLTVT.